The clone carrying this T cell receptor beta chain has only a few counts. This sample is drawn from a study of tumor-infiltrating lymphocytes in oesophageal squamous cell carcinoma. Per germline, CDR1 DFQATT and CDR2 SNEGSKA (reference sequence). This CDR3 contains 15 residues. TCRdb itself ran the PCR reads through MiXCR, one entry per CDR3 protein. This sample has 15,000 to 25,000 distinct CDR3 sequences, with around 41% found just once. This TCR derives from a male donor with esophageal squamous cell carcinoma. The sample was esophageal tumor tissue. The chain carries TRBV20-1 and TRBJ2-5, with 7 bases aligning to TRBD2. Near its end, the DNA agrees better with TRBJ2-7, so the J call may be wrong. Written as DNA, the CDR3 is TGCAGTGCTAGAGATCCGGAGCGGGGCACCTACGAGCAGTACTTC. As protein: CSARDPERGTYEQYF.